A selection of T cell receptor beta chains follows, all from one sample in a study of cytomegalovirus exposure and HLA in healthy donors. Generated by immunoSEQ multiplex PCR, the TCRdb table keeps only in-frame clones and is missing some. This sample has about 200,000 clones, with 80% to 90% found just once. The sample was PBMCs. Source of these receptors: a woman in her 30s in good health and CMV-seronegative. Each CDR3 is given with its conserved first and last residue. Fields, in order: V gene, clone size, J gene, D gene, CDR3 protein, CDR3 DNA. The D gene is left open where the match is weak. Where a row states a size, it is once, few, many or the class of an expanded clone; other rows omit it.

v_call: TRBV11-1; clone_size: -; j_call: TRBJ2-5; d_call: -; cdr3_aa: CASSLTGVQETQYF; cdr3_nt: TGTGCCAGCAGCTTAACGGGGGTCCAAGAGACCCAGTACTTC
v_call: TRBV7-2; clone_size: -; j_call: TRBJ2-5; d_call: -; cdr3_aa: CASSFSGTETQYF; cdr3_nt: TGTGCCAGCAGCTTTTCAGGTACAGAGACCCAGTACTTC
v_call: TRBV4-2; clone_size: -; j_call: TRBJ2-7; d_call: -; cdr3_aa: CASSQDFGGYEQYF; cdr3_nt: TGTGCCAGCAGCCAAGATTTCGGGGGCTACGAGCAGTACTTC
v_call: TRBV27; clone_size: -; j_call: TRBJ2-7; d_call: -; cdr3_aa: CASSQQQDSYEQYF; cdr3_nt: TGTGCCAGCAGTCAACAACAGGACTCCTACGAGCAGTACTTC
v_call: TRBV6-1; clone_size: -; j_call: TRBJ1-1; d_call: -; cdr3_aa: CASSAHRRGGSTEAFF; cdr3_nt: TGTGCCAGCAGTGCCCACCGTCGGGGAGGGTCCACTGAAGCTTTCTTT
v_call: TRBV4-1; clone_size: -; j_call: TRBJ1-2; d_call: -; cdr3_aa: CASSQVGANYGYTF; cdr3_nt: TGCGCCAGCAGCCAAGTGGGGGCCAACTATGGCTACACCTTC
v_call: TRBV7-9; clone_size: -; j_call: TRBJ1-1; d_call: -; cdr3_aa: CASSLGPRVTEAFF; cdr3_nt: TGTGCCAGCAGCTTAGGACCCAGGGTCACTGAAGCTTTCTTT
v_call: TRBV6-5; clone_size: few; j_call: TRBJ2-7; d_call: TRBD1; cdr3_aa: CATGTGNFDEQYF; cdr3_nt: TGTGCCACCGGGACAGGGAATTTCGACGAGCAGTACTTC
v_call: TRBV2; clone_size: -; j_call: TRBJ1-5; d_call: -; cdr3_aa: CASCNREFQPQHF; cdr3_nt: TGTGCCAGCTGCAACAGGGAATTTCAGCCCCAGCATTTT
v_call: TRBV5-1; clone_size: -; j_call: TRBJ1-1; d_call: -; cdr3_aa: CASSLGGEMNTEAFF; cdr3_nt: TGCGCCAGCAGCTTGGGGGGAGAAATGAACACTGAAGCTTTCTTT
v_call: TRBV15; clone_size: -; j_call: TRBJ2-7; d_call: TRBD1; cdr3_aa: CATSRDRGQGYKQYF; cdr3_nt: TGTGCCACCAGCAGAGATAGGGGACAGGGCTACAAGCAGTACTTC
v_call: TRBV5-6; clone_size: few; j_call: TRBJ2-5; d_call: -; cdr3_aa: CASSSTDSGETQYF; cdr3_nt: TGTGCCAGCAGCTCCACGGACTCCGGGGAGACCCAGTACTTC
v_call: TRBV7-2; clone_size: -; j_call: TRBJ1-2; d_call: -; cdr3_aa: CASSLDYRVGGGYTF; cdr3_nt: TGTGCCAGCAGCTTAGACTACAGGGTGGGCGGTGGCTACACCTTC
v_call: TRBV11-2; clone_size: -; j_call: TRBJ2-7; d_call: -; cdr3_aa: CASSQFQGLDEQYF; cdr3_nt: TGTGCCAGCAGCCAATTTCAGGGGCTAGACGAGCAGTACTTC
v_call: TRBV29-1; clone_size: few; j_call: TRBJ2-7; d_call: TRBD2; cdr3_aa: CSGTSARLEQYF; cdr3_nt: TGCAGCGGGACTAGCGCCAGGCTGGAGCAGTACTTC
v_call: TRBV7-9; clone_size: -; j_call: TRBJ2-7; d_call: TRBD1; cdr3_aa: CASSWDRSSYEQYF; cdr3_nt: TGTGCCAGCAGCTGGGACAGGAGCTCCTACGAGCAGTACTTC
v_call: TRBV2; clone_size: -; j_call: TRBJ1-1; d_call: -; cdr3_aa: CASSVKLNTEAFF; cdr3_nt: TGTGCCAGCAGCGTGAAGCTGAACACTGAAGCTTTCTTT
v_call: TRBV18; clone_size: -; j_call: TRBJ2-2; d_call: -; cdr3_aa: CASSQADTRSIGELFF; cdr3_nt: TGTGCCAGCTCACAAGCAGACACCCGAAGTATCGGGGAGCTGTTTTTT
v_call: TRBV18; clone_size: -; j_call: TRBJ2-2; d_call: TRBD1; cdr3_aa: CASSTQGVNTGELFF; cdr3_nt: TGTGCCAGCTCGACACAGGGGGTAAACACCGGGGAGCTGTTTTTT
v_call: TRBV7-2; clone_size: -; j_call: TRBJ1-3; d_call: TRBD1; cdr3_aa: CASSFVTGQASGNTIYF; cdr3_nt: TGTGCCAGCAGCTTTGTAACTGGACAGGCCTCTGGAAACACCATATATTTT
v_call: TRBV18; clone_size: -; j_call: TRBJ2-7; d_call: -; cdr3_aa: CASSPPAFSYEQYF; cdr3_nt: TGTGCCAGCTCACCACCGGCCTTCTCCTACGAGCAGTACTTC